This T cell receptor (beta chain) was recorded in a study of molecular identifiers for immune sequencing clone quantification. Study-wide context: Five portions were made in replicates from RNA of 20,000 or 100,000 naive CD8 cells, and four underwent sequencing.

Naive CD8 T cells were FACS-sorted by CD8+CD4-CCR7+CD45RA+ markers. In TCRdb, the PCR reads were re-called with MiXCR into one record per CDR3 protein. The table records about 86,000 distinct CDR3 sequences, about 23% of them present only once. This clonotype has at least ten counts. Its antigen is unknown. Regarding the study as a whole: Clonotypes topping 20 RNA copies carried over 97% of effector molecules but under 1% of naive ones.

The sequenced material came from naive CD8+ T cells from blood, with Jurkat cell RNA spiked in. Subset noted: FACS-sorted CD8+CD4-CCR7+CD45RA+ naive T cells. The receptor was derived from a human donor in good health. Some libraries in this study had Jurkat cell RNA spiked in.

The CDR3 sequence: CASSPWTGDYEQYF. DNA of the CDR3: TGTGCCAGCAGCCCCTGGACAGGAGACTACGAGCAGTACTTC. The chain uses TRBV5-6 and TRBJ2-7; 7 bases are shared with TRBD1. V was clipped by 4 bases and J by 3 bases; unmatched bases: 7. This CDR3 spans 14 amino acids. Germline values: CDR1 SGHDT, CDR2 YYEEEE.